This T cell receptor beta chain was retrieved from a study of shared clonotypes between healthy human individuals. Replicate PCRs run on sorted subsets employed about 220 ng DNA, tens of thousands of T cell genomes. Data came from immunoSEQ multiplex PCR; TCRdb stores just in-frame clones and leaves some out. The data contain some 2,100,000 clones, about 92% of them singletons. Germline values: CDR1 SGHRS, CDR2 YFSETQ. The CDR3 is 15 residues long. V lost 7 bases and J lost 3, with 20 bases in between. Naive CD8 cells lacked CD45RO, underwent positive selection for CCR7 and left out terminally differentiated effector memory CD45RA+ cells.

The source of this sequence is a young man in good health. Some clones in this sample may be carry-over from other donors' samples. The chain recombines TRBV5-1 with TRBJ2-7; maybe TRBD2 (7 bases). Sequencing was performed on naive CD8+ T cells from PBMCs. CDR3 DNA sequence: TGCGCCAGCGCGGTGACGGGGGGCTATAGCTACGAGCAGTACTTC. Its protein product is CASAVTGGYSYEQYF. The full variable domain, in which reference TRBV5-1 and TRBJ2-7 provide the parts outside the CDR3, is KAGVTQTPRYLIKTRGQQVTLSCSPISGHRSVSWYQQTPGQGLQFLFEYFSETQRNKGNFPGRFSGRQFSNSRSEMNVSTLELGDSALYLCASAVTGGYSYEQYFGPGTRLTVT.